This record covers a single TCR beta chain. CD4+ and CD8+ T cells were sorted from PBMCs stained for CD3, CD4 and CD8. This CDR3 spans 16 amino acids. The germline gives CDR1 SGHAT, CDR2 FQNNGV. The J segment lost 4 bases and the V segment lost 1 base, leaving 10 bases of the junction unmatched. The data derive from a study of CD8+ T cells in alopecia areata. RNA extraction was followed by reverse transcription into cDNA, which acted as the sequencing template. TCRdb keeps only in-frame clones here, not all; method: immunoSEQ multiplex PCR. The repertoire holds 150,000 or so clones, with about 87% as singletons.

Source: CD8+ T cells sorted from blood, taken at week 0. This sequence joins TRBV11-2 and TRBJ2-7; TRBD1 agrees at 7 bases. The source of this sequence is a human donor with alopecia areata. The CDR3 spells CASSLVAGTAAYEQYF. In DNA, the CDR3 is TGTGCCAGCAGCTTAGTGGCCGGGACAGCCGCATACGAGCAGTACTTC.